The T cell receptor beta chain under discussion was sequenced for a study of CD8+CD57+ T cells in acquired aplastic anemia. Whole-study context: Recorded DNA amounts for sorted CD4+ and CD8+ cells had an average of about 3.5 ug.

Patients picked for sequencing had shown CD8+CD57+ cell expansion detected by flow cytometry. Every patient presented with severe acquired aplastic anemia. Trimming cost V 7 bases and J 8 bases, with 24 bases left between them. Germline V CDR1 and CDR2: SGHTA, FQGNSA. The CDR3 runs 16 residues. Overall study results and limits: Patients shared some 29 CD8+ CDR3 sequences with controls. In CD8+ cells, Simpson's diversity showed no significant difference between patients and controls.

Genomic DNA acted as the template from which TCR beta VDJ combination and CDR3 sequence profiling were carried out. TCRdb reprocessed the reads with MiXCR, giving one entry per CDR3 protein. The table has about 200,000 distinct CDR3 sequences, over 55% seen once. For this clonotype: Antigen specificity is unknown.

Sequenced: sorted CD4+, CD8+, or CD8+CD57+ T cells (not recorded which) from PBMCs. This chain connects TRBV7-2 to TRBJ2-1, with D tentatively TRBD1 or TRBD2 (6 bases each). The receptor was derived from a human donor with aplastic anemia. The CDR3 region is CASNPRRGEVRHEQFF. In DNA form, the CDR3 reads TGTGCCAGCAACCCGCGGAGGGGGGAGGTCCGCCATGAGCAGTTCTTC.